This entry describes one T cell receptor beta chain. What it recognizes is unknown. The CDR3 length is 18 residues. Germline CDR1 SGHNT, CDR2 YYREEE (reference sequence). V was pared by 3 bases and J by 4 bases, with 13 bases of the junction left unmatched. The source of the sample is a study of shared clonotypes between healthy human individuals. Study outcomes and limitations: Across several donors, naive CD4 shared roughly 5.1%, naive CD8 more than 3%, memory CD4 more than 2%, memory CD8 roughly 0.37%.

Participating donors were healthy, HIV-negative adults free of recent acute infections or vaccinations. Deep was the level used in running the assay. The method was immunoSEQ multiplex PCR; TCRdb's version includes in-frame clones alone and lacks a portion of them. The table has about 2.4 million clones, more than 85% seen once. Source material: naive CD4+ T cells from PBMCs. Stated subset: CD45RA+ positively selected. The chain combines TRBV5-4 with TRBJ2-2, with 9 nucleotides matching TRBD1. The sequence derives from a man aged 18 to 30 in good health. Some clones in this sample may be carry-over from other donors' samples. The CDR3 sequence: CASSSRRGQGPSTGELFF. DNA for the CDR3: TGTGCCAGCAGCTCCCGCCGGGGACAGGGCCCAAGCACCGGGGAGCTGTTTTTT.